This T cell receptor beta chain emerged from a study of T cell clonality in common variable immunodeficiency. Some clones are missing from TCRdb's copy, which holds only in-frame ones; the method was immunoSEQ multiplex PCR. The sample was found to contain about 33,000 clones, and every one recurs. Study conclusions and caveats: CVID subjects had higher TCRbeta clonality than healthy controls, most marked in about a third. Reportedly, TCR beta sequences from common variable immunodeficiency showed fewer deletions and N-nucleotide insertions. The cause of increased CVID clonality remains unclear without subpopulation sequencing.

As regards this clone: Its antigen is undetermined. The DNA ends 3 residues before the CDR3 does, and the rest of the CDR3 is filled in from the germline J gene.

The CDR3 is 16 residues long. V was shortened by 8 bases and J by 0 bases, with 17 bases between the two germline ends. Germline V gene lookup returns CDR1 KGHSH and CDR2 LQKENI. The sample consisted of peripheral blood mononuclear cells. The chain joins TRBV18 to TRBJ2-1, with D possibly being TRBD1 (6 bases). This receptor was obtained from a human donor with common variable immunodeficiency. CDR3 DNA (partial): TGTGCCAGCCCCCCCTATACAGGGAGCTCCTACAATGAG. This sequence encodes CASPPYTGSSYNE. The full CDR3 sequence reads CASPPYTGSSYNEQFF.